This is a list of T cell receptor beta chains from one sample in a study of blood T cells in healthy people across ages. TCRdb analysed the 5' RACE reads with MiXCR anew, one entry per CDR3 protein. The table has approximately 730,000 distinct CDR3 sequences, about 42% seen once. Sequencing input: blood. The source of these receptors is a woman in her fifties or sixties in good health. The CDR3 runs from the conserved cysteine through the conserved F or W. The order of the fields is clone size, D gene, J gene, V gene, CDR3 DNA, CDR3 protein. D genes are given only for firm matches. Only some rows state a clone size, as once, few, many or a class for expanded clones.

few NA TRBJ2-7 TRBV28 TGTGCCAGCAGTTTAGGTCACCGCCTCTACGAGCAGTACTTC CASSLGHRLYEQYF
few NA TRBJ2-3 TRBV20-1 TGCAGTGCTAGACCCCCACAGGGGACGGGAGCAGATACGCAGTATTTT CSARPPQGTGADTQYF
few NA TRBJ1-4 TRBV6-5 TGTGCCAGCAGTTACTCGGATTCGGGGGATCACGAAAAACTGTTTTTT CASSYSDSGDHEKLFF
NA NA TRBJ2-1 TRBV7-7 TGTGCCAGCAGCTCCTCTAGCGCGGATCGGCAATTTCAGTTCTTC CASSSSSADRQFQFF
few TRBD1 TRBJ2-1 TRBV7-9 TGTGCCAGCAGACGGGACAGGGGGAATGAGCAGTTCTTC CASRRDRGNEQFF
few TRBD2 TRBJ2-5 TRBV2 TGTGCCAGCGTCAAGGAGGGAGGGATTGGGACCCAGTACTTC CASVKEGGIGTQYF
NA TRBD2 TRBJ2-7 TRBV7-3 TGTGCCAGCAGCTTTTCTAGCGGGCTCTACAATGAGCAGTACTTC CASSFSSGLYNEQYF
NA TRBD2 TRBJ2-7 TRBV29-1 TGCGGCGTCACCGGGACTAGCGGTCTCGAGCAGTACTTC CGVTGTSGLEQYF
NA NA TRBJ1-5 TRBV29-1 TGCAGCGTAGGTAATAGCAATCAGCCCCAGCATTTT CSVGNSNQPQHF
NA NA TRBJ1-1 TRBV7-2 TGTGCCAGCCAAGAAAACGAGAACACTGAAGCTTTCTTT CASQENENTEAFF
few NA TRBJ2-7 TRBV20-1 TGCAGTGCTAGACCGGGACGGGAAATTCGATGGCAGTACTTC CSARPGREIRWQYF
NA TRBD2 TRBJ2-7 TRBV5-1 TGCGCCAGCAGCTCCATACCGGGAGGGCCCAATGAGCAGTACTTC CASSSIPGGPNEQYF
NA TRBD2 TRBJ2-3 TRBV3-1 TGTGCCAGCAGCCAAGAGGCTAGCGGGGGGTTCACAGATACGCAGTATTTT CASSQEASGGFTDTQYF
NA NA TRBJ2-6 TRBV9 TGTGCCAGCGCCAAAGGACAGCCCAGCTCTGGGGCCAACGTCCTGACTTTC CASAKGQPSSGANVLTF
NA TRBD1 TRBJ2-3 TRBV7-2 TGTGCCAGCAGGGACAGGGGCCTCAGCACAGATACGCAGTATTTT CASRDRGLSTDTQYF
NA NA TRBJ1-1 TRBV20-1 TGCAGTGCTAGCAGGGGCCGCCCCACTGAAGCTTTCTTT CSASRGRPTEAFF
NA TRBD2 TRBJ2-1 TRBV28 TGTGCCAGCCCCCCGGGTAGCGGGTCGTACAATGGGCAGTTCTTC CASPPGSGSYNGQFF
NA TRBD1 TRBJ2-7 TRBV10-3 TGTGCCATCAGTGAGGCAGGGGGCGAGCAGTACTTC CAISEAGGEQYF
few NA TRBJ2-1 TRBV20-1 TGCAGTGCCACACATCCAGAACAAGTCTACAATGAGCAGTTCTTC CSATHPEQVYNEQFF
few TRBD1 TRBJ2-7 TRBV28 TGTGCCAGCAGCCCCCCCGACAGGGCCTACGAGCAGTACTTC CASSPPDRAYEQYF
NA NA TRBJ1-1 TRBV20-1 TGCAGTGCTAGGGGAGGGCAAGTGGCTTTCTTT CSARGGQVAFF
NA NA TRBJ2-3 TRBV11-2 TGTGCCAGCAGCTTATCGGCAGGGGATATGGGGTATTTT CASSLSAGDMGYF
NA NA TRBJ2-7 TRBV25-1 TGTGCCAGCAGTGAAAAGGGTCTAGACCGCTTCTACGAGCAGTACTTC CASSEKGLDRFYEQYF
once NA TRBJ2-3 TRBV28 TGTGCCAGCAGTTTAATAGAAGCCGTAACAGATACGCAGTATTTT CASSLIEAVTDTQYF
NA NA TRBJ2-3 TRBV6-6 TGTGCCAGCTGGAGGGAGAGCACAGATACGCAGTATTTT CASWRESTDTQYF
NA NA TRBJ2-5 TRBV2 TGTGCCAGCTGTCGAGACGCGATCCAAGAGACCCAGTACTTC CASCRDAIQETQYF